Listed here is a single T cell receptor beta chain. Its specificity is not known. CDR3 regions were amplified by Arm-PCR using iRepertoire HTBI primers to build TCR beta libraries. TCRdb passed the multiplex PCR reads through MiXCR, listing each CDR3 protein once. The table lists 240,000 or so distinct CDR3 sequences, roughly 21% of them singletons. Time point: newly diagnosed GD, antithyroid drugs for less than 3 months. PBMCs were the source of the RNA used for TCR sequencing. The data were obtained in a study of regulatory T cells in long-lasting Graves disease. Study results and limitations: Researchers examined only peripheral blood and not thyroid tissue.

The CDR3 has 18 residues. V dropped 1 base and J dropped 3 bases, with 19 bases sitting between them. Germline V gene lookup returns CDR1 SEHNR and CDR2 FQNEAQ (reference sequence). This specimen was peripheral blood mononuclear cells (PBMCs), taken at new diagnosis, from a patient treated with antithyroid drugs. This sequence originates from a female donor with Graves disease. This chain uses TRBV7-9 with TRBJ1-5, with D possibly matching TRBD1 (5 bases). CDR3 bases: TGTGCCAGCAGCTTAGTAGGGGCCAGGGCTCCCTCCAATCAGCCCCAGCATTTT. Amino acid sequence: CASSLVGARAPSNQPQHF.